Presented here are 8 T cell receptor beta chains from one specimen sequenced in a study of blood T cell repertoires in COVID-19. Produced via immunoSEQ multiplex PCR; TCRdb's table is partial and in-frame only. The sample gives about 44,000 clones, about 92% of which show up once; roughly 0.35% is in the top ten. The source material was peripheral blood. These receptors all come from a man aged 50-60 years with COVID-19, enrolled during active disease.

This chain connects TRBV5-1 to TRBJ2-1; TRBD2 might be the D (6 bases). Trimming cost V 4 bases and J 9 bases, with 26 bases left between them. The CDR3 extends over 17 amino acids. The V gene's germline CDR1 is SGHRS and CDR2 YFSETQ. The CDR3 sequence: CASSPRDSGGGVGEQFF. The CDR3 bases are TGCGCCAGCAGCCCTCGAGACTCCGGCGGAGGGGTTGGTGAGCAGTTCTTC.

The rearrangement links TRBV6-5 to TRBJ1-4; possible D gene TRBD1, 5 bases. CDR1 is MNHEY and CDR2 is SVGAGI in the germline V gene. The CDR3 consists of 14 residues. The V gene lost 7 bases and the J gene lost 5 bases, with 14 bases spanning the gap. The CDR3 loop reads CASNPTRGNEKLFF. CDR3 DNA sequence: TGTGCCAGCAACCCAACCCGGGGGAATGAAAAACTGTTTTTT.

The genes are TRBV3-1 (or the pseudogene TRBV3-2) and TRBJ2-3; 14 bases are a match to TRBD2. Germline CDR1 is LGHDT and CDR2 is YNNKEL (reference sequence). CDR3 length: 16 amino acids. The V and J ends lost 4 bases and 5 bases, in that order; junction bases with no gene match: 5. The CDR3 region is CASSLGLAGGEDTQYF. DNA for the CDR3: TGTGCCAGCAGCCTCGGACTAGCGGGAGGAGAAGATACGCAGTATTTT.

V is TRBV7-9 and J is TRBJ1-1; 10 bases line up with TRBD1. The J segment lost 1 base and the V segment lost 6 bases, leaving 8 bases of the junction unmatched. This CDR3 is 16 amino acids long. Germline V gene lookup returns CDR1 SEHNR and CDR2 FQNEAQ (reference sequence). The CDR3 region has the DNA TGTGCCAGCAGGGAGTGGACAGGGGGAGGGAACACTGAAGCTTTCTTT. Translating gives CASREWTGGGNTEAFF. The full variable domain, completed using reference TRBV7-9 and TRBJ1-1, is DTGVSQNPRHKITKRGQNVTFRCDPISEHNRLYWYRQTLGQGPEFLTYFQNEAQLEKSRLLSDRFSAERPKGSFSTLEIQRTEQGDSAMYLCASREWTGGGNTEAFFGQGTRLTVV.

This clone showed up just once. The CDR3 coding sequence is TGCGCCAGCAGCTTGGGGACAGTAGATAGCAATCAGCCCCAGCATTTT. Protein: CASSLGTVDSNQPQHF. The rearrangement links TRBV5-1 to TRBJ1-5; maybe TRBD1 (6 bases). Trimming left V 0 bases short and J 0 bases short, with 10 bases between. Germline V lookup: CDR1 SGHRS, CDR2 YFSETQ. The CDR3 has 16 amino acids. The whole variable domain, filled in from reference TRBV5-1 and TRBJ1-5, reads KAGVTQTPRYLIKTRGQQVTLSCSPISGHRSVSWYQQTPGQGLQFLFEYFSETQRNKGNFPGRFSGRQFSNSRSEMNVSTLELGDSALYLCASSLGTVDSNQPQHFGDGTRLSIL.

The chain carries TRBV10-3 and TRBJ2-1; 7 positions match TRBD2. The J segment lost 6 bases and the V segment lost 2 bases, leaving 10 bases of the junction unmatched. The CDR3 runs 16 residues. Germline V CDR1 and CDR2: ENHRY, SYGVKD. In DNA, the CDR3 is TGTGCCATCAGTGAGCCTCTAGCGGAGAGGGGCAATGAGCAGTTCTTC. Translated, it gives CAISEPLAERGNEQFF.

The V call is TRBV10-3, the J call TRBJ2-5; D is unclear. CDR3 length equals 14 residues. Looked up from germline, CDR1 is ENHRY and CDR2 is SYGVKD. V shed 3 bases and J shed 6 bases, with 14 bases lying between them. This CDR3 reads CAISDPTVTQTQYF. CDR3 coding DNA: TGTGCCATCAGTGACCCCACAGTTACCCAGACCCAGTACTTC.

The chain employs TRBV5-6 and TRBJ2-7; no clear D. The germline gives CDR1 SGHDT, CDR2 YYEEEE. The CDR3 runs 14 residues. V gave up 0 bases and J gave up 2 bases, with 9 bases separating them. CDR3 amino acids: CASSLALSAYEQYF. For the CDR3, the DNA is TGTGCCAGCAGCTTGGCCCTCAGCGCCTACGAGCAGTACTTC.